The sequence of this TCR beta chain was determined in a study of identical twins (dated by TCRdb to about 2016). Study-level background: To test whether fetal clonotypes persist, this study deep-sequenced TCR alpha and beta repertoires from monozygotic twins, from unrelated adults of various ages, and from cord blood. To rule out contamination, the twin experiments were replicated at different times with different library preparation protocols. What the authors observed across the whole study: Conclusions relied on cross-sectional statistical analysis, since the same donors could not be followed over many years. A weaker excess of twin sharing was found in beta out-of-frame sequences because the signal-to-noise ratio was lowered by fewer shared sequences. Out-of-frame TCR alpha sharing in monozygotic twins was systematically underestimated by recombination models, whereas sharing between unrelated individuals was in agreement with the recombination models. Abundant cord blood beta clonotypes had fewer insertions, young adult naive repertoires showed a similar but weaker trend, and memory repertoires showed no such trend. Compared with coincidental sharing between unrelated individuals, an excess of low generation-probability sequences was observed among out-of-frame TCR alpha sequences shared between twins. Invariant T cells such as MAIT and iNKT could partly confound zero-insertion analyses, though diverse VJ usage argued against this for most clonotypes.

Every donor was a healthy Caucasian. CDR1 and CDR2 were assigned from the germline V gene as MDHEN and SYDVKM. V and J are truncated by 8 bases and 5 bases respectively, leaving an intervening sequence of 10 bases. The CDR3 spans 12 residues, from the cysteine through the phenylalanine. CDR3 DNA is the only sequence kept; it has 36 bases, read in frame from the first base. Receptors were amplified or captured by 5' RACE. Sequencing instrument: Illumina HiSeq 2000. A universal primer binding site was added through template switching, and the final cDNA carried a unique molecular identifier so that TCR cDNA molecules could be counted accurately. First-strand cDNA for TCR alpha and beta chains was synthesized from specific primers in the conserved constant-segment region. To control for contamination, every cDNA library was double barcoded, receiving both a SMART-Mk sample barcode and Illumina barcodes. Two successive PCR steps introduced TruSeq adapter sequences along with Illumina sample barcodes. TCR alpha and beta cDNA libraries were sequenced on the Illumina HiSeq platform with custom primers. The published analysis was carried out like this. Raw reads were processed with MiGEC to extract unique molecular identifiers, and MiXCR was used to determine CDR3 positions. For each individual, recombination models were inferred using an EM algorithm with the repgenHMM and IGoR tools. Shared clonotype analysis was performed with the tcR package in R, normalizing sharing by the product of cloneset sizes. Out-of-frame nonproductive sequences were analyzed to study raw recombination free of thymic and clonal selection effects. TCRdb redid the processing of the public reads, applying fastp at Q25 and MiXCR, and retained in-frame beta chains. Identical CDR3 protein sequences are pooled into one entry, listed with their most common genes and DNA. The V and J calls, along with clone size, are taken from TCRdb and not from the paper's own processing. Recorded for this sample are 1.5 million to 2 million distinct CDR3 sequences; less than 35% of them occurred a single time. The top ten clones comprise approximately 0.25% of the sample.

This clonotype came up once. This receptor's antigen is unknown. The record has no base qualities; no much larger clone is one base away. Here the chain combines TRBV28 and TRBJ1-5; the D gene cannot be named for sure. What was sequenced was cord blood. This TCR was sampled from a newborn girl in good health. The encoded CDR3 is CASRTADQPQHF. The DNA sequence is given as TGTGCCAGCCGGACGGCGGATCAGCCCCAGCATTTT.